This paragraph reports one T cell receptor (beta chain). This CDR3 contains 14 residues. Germline V gene lookup returns CDR1 SGHTA and CDR2 FQGNSA. Trimming removed 3 bases from V and 4 bases from J, with 12 bases in between. These data are taken from a study of blood T cell repertoires in COVID-19. Study-wide background: The origin of the acute and convalescent COVID-19 samples was the United States, Italy and Spain. T cells, B-cell-depleted T cells, or PBMCs supplied cDNA or gDNA.

Per the original methods: By means of reference gene primer amplification, nucleated cell counts were estimated. Data came from immunoSEQ multiplex PCR; TCRdb stores just in-frame clones and leaves some out. V and J calls and clone size are copied from that table; D and trimming were computed from the DNA. The sample has some 210,000 clones, just under 85% seen once. The V gene is TRBV7-2, the J gene TRBJ1-2; D is unclear. Sample: peripheral blood. The source is a woman aged 45-65 years with active or convalescent COVID-19. The CDR3 nucleotides are TGTGCCAGCAGCTTGCCCACTGGTCTCTATGGCTACACCTTC. Its protein is CASSLPTGLYGYTF.